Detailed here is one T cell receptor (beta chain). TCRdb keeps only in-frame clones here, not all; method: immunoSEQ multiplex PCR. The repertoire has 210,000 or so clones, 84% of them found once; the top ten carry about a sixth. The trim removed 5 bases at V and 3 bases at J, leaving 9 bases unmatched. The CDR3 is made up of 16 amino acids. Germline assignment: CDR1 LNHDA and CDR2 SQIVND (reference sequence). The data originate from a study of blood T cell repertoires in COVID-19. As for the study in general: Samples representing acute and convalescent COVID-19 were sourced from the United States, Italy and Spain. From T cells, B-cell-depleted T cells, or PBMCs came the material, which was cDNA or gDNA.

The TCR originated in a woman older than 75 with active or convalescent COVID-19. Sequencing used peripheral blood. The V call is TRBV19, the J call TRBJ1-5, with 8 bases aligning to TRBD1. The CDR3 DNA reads TGTGCCAGTAGTTCGATGGGACAGGCGATCAATCAGCCCCAGCATTTT. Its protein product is CASSSMGQAINQPQHF.